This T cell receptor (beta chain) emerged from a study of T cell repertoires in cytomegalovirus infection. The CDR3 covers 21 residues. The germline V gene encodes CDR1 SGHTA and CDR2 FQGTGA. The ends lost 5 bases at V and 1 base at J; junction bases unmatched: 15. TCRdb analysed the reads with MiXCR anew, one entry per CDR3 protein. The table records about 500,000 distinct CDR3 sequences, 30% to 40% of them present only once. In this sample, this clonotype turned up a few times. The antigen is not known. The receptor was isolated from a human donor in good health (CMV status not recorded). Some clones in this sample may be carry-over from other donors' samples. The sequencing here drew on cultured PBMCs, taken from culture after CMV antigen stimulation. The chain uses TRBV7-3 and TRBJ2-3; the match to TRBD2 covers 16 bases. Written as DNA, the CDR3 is TGTGCCAGCAGCCTCTCAACCACCGGGACTAGCGGGAGGGGAGGCACAGATACGCAGTATTTT. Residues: CASSLSTTGTSGRGGTDTQYF.